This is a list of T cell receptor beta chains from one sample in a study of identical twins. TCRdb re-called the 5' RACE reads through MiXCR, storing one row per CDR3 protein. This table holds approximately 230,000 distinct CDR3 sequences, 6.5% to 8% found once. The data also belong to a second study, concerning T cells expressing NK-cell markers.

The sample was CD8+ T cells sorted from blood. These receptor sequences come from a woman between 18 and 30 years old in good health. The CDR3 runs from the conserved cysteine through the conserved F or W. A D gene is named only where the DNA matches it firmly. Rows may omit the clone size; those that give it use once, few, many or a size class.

CDR3 DNA: TGTGCCAGCAGCCCCGGGACTCAAGAGACCCAGTACTTC
CDR3 protein: CASSPGTQETQYF
clone size: many
V gene: TRBV7-9
D gene: -
J gene: TRBJ2-5

CDR3 DNA: TGTGCCAGCACCGGGGACCCTCAAGTGGCAGATACGCAGTATTTT
CDR3 protein: CASTGDPQVADTQYF
clone size: many
V gene: TRBV6-5
D gene: -
J gene: TRBJ2-3

CDR3 DNA: TGTGCCAGCAGTGAATTAGGTGTGGGGATTAGGAGCACTGAAGCTTTCTTT
CDR3 protein: CASSELGVGIRSTEAFF
clone size: few
V gene: TRBV2
D gene: -
J gene: TRBJ1-1

CDR3 DNA: TGTGCCAGCAGCCCTCGAGGAACCGGAGCCTACAATGAGCAGTTCTTC
CDR3 protein: CASSPRGTGAYNEQFF
clone size: few
V gene: TRBV7-9
D gene: -
J gene: TRBJ2-1

CDR3 DNA: TGTGCCAGCAGTGGAGGGGGACTGGATGGCTACACCTTC
CDR3 protein: CASSGGGLDGYTF
clone size: few
V gene: TRBV9
D gene: -
J gene: TRBJ1-2

CDR3 DNA: TGTGCCAGCAGGGGGACAGGGAGCGCAACTAATGAAAAACTGTTTTTT
CDR3 protein: CASRGTGSATNEKLFF
clone size: many
V gene: TRBV27
D gene: TRBD1
J gene: TRBJ1-4

CDR3 DNA: TGTGCCAGCAGTTGGGGGCCAGTAGGCTACGAGCAGTACTTC
CDR3 protein: CASSWGPVGYEQYF
clone size: many
V gene: TRBV12-3/TRBV12-4
D gene: -
J gene: TRBJ2-7

CDR3 DNA: TGTGCCTCTCAGGGGGCCGAGCAGTACTTC
CDR3 protein: CASQGAEQYF
clone size: few
V gene: TRBV25-1
D gene: TRBD1
J gene: TRBJ2-7

CDR3 DNA: TGCAGTGCTAGAGTCCTAGCGGAAAACACCGGGGAGCTGTTTTTT
CDR3 protein: CSARVLAENTGELFF
clone size: -
V gene: TRBV20-1
D gene: TRBD2
J gene: TRBJ2-2

CDR3 DNA: TGTGCCAGCAGCACCGGGGGGGGCGGGTCAGATACGCAGTATTTT
CDR3 protein: CASSTGGGGSDTQYF
clone size: -
V gene: TRBV9
D gene: TRBD2
J gene: TRBJ2-3

CDR3 DNA: TGTGCCAGCAGCCTCGGACTAGTAGAGACCCAGTACTTC
CDR3 protein: CASSLGLVETQYF
clone size: many
V gene: TRBV7-2
D gene: TRBD2
J gene: TRBJ2-5

CDR3 DNA: TGTGCCACCCGACTAGCGGGGGGCTTTGGGGAGACCCAGTACTTC
CDR3 protein: CATRLAGGFGETQYF
clone size: few
V gene: TRBV21-1
D gene: -
J gene: TRBJ2-5

CDR3 DNA: TGTGCCAGCAGCCAAGGGGGACAGACCGCTACGGAGCAGTACTTC
CDR3 protein: CASSQGGQTATEQYF
clone size: few
V gene: TRBV16
D gene: TRBD1
J gene: TRBJ2-7

CDR3 DNA: TGTGCCAGCAGCCATCTGGAGGAGTCGGGTGAAGAGCTGTTTTTT
CDR3 protein: CASSHLEESGEELFF
clone size: few
V gene: TRBV14
D gene: -
J gene: TRBJ2-2

CDR3 DNA: TGTGCCAGCAGTTACTCGGCCACTGAAGCTTTCTTT
CDR3 protein: CASSYSATEAFF
clone size: many
V gene: TRBV6-5
D gene: -
J gene: TRBJ1-1

CDR3 DNA: TGCAGTGTCAGGGCCATGGAAGAGCGCTACGAGCAGTACTTC
CDR3 protein: CSVRAMEERYEQYF
clone size: -
V gene: TRBV20-1
D gene: -
J gene: TRBJ2-7

CDR3 DNA: TGTGCCAGCAGCCGGCATTGGGACTACGAGCAGTACTTC
CDR3 protein: CASSRHWDYEQYF
clone size: -
V gene: TRBV5-6
D gene: -
J gene: TRBJ2-7

CDR3 DNA: TGTGCCAGCAACCCCCCCCGAAGGTACGCTGACTACGAGCAGTACTTC
CDR3 protein: CASNPPRRYADYEQYF
clone size: few
V gene: TRBV7-3
D gene: -
J gene: TRBJ2-7

CDR3 DNA: TGCAGTGCTGAACCCTCTTACAATGAGCAGTTCTTC
CDR3 protein: CSAEPSYNEQFF
clone size: few
V gene: TRBV20-1
D gene: -
J gene: TRBJ2-1

CDR3 DNA: TGTGCCAGCGACGGGGGAACCTACGAGCAGTACTTC
CDR3 protein: CASDGGTYEQYF
clone size: few
V gene: TRBV2
D gene: -
J gene: TRBJ2-7

CDR3 DNA: TGTGCCAGCAGCCGCCGGGACAGGGTGTATGAGCAGTACTTC
CDR3 protein: CASSRRDRVYEQYF
clone size: few
V gene: TRBV7-9
D gene: TRBD1
J gene: TRBJ2-7

CDR3 DNA: TGCGCCAGCAGCCAAGATTCAGGGGCTAACTATGGCTACACCTTC
CDR3 protein: CASSQDSGANYGYTF
clone size: -
V gene: TRBV4-1
D gene: -
J gene: TRBJ1-2

CDR3 DNA: TGTGCCAGCAGTCCTCAGGTTTCTGGGGCCAACGTCCTGACTTTC
CDR3 protein: CASSPQVSGANVLTF
clone size: -
V gene: TRBV27
D gene: -
J gene: TRBJ2-6

CDR3 DNA: TGCAGTGCTAGAGATGGGGGGGACTCCTACGAGCAGTACTTC
CDR3 protein: CSARDGGDSYEQYF
clone size: many
V gene: TRBV20-1
D gene: TRBD2
J gene: TRBJ2-7

CDR3 DNA: TGTGCCTCACATGCCGGGACAGGGGGTAGTAATGAGCAGTTCTTC
CDR3 protein: CASHAGTGGSNEQFF
clone size: few
V gene: TRBV27
D gene: TRBD1
J gene: TRBJ2-1

CDR3 DNA: TGTGCCAGCAGTACCGGGACAGGGACAGAGCAGTTCTTC
CDR3 protein: CASSTGTGTEQFF
clone size: -
V gene: TRBV6-1
D gene: TRBD1
J gene: TRBJ2-1

CDR3 DNA: TGTGCCAGCAGCTTGAGTGTTTTGAACACTGAAGCTTTCTTT
CDR3 protein: CASSLSVLNTEAFF
clone size: few
V gene: TRBV5-8
D gene: -
J gene: TRBJ1-1

CDR3 DNA: TGTGCCAGCAGCTCGGCTTTAGGGATACTCAATGAGCAGTTCTTC
CDR3 protein: CASSSALGILNEQFF
clone size: few
V gene: TRBV12-3/TRBV12-4
D gene: -
J gene: TRBJ2-1

CDR3 DNA: TGTGCCAGCAGTTTCTCAGGGCTCAACTATGGCTACACCTTC
CDR3 protein: CASSFSGLNYGYTF
clone size: -
V gene: TRBV12-3/TRBV12-4
D gene: -
J gene: TRBJ1-2

CDR3 DNA: TGTGCCAGCAGCTCCGACACATATATCGGTAATGAGCAGTTCTTC
CDR3 protein: CASSSDTYIGNEQFF
clone size: many
V gene: TRBV12-3/TRBV12-4
D gene: -
J gene: TRBJ2-1

CDR3 DNA: TGTGCCAGCCGCCTTATTATTGGCTTCGGGGAGCTGTTTTTT
CDR3 protein: CASRLIIGFGELFF
clone size: many
V gene: TRBV27
D gene: -
J gene: TRBJ2-2

CDR3 DNA: TGTGCCAGCAGCCGAGGCCCGGGAGCCCACAATGAGCAGTTCTTC
CDR3 protein: CASSRGPGAHNEQFF
clone size: -
V gene: TRBV5-6
D gene: -
J gene: TRBJ2-1

CDR3 DNA: TGCAGTGCTAGAGATCCCGGCGTAGCGACCCAAGAGACCCAGTACTTC
CDR3 protein: CSARDPGVATQETQYF
clone size: -
V gene: TRBV20-1
D gene: -
J gene: TRBJ2-5

CDR3 DNA: TGCAGTGCTACGGCACCGGTGAACACTGAAGCTTTCTTT
CDR3 protein: CSATAPVNTEAFF
clone size: few
V gene: TRBV20-1
D gene: -
J gene: TRBJ1-1

CDR3 DNA: TGCGCCAGCAGCCACGGGGGGACCGGGGAGCTGTTTTTT
CDR3 protein: CASSHGGTGELFF
clone size: -
V gene: TRBV4-3
D gene: TRBD2
J gene: TRBJ2-2

CDR3 DNA: TGCAGTGCTCCTCAAGGGGACTCTGGCTACACCTTC
CDR3 protein: CSAPQGDSGYTF
clone size: few
V gene: TRBV20-1
D gene: -
J gene: TRBJ1-2

CDR3 DNA: TGTGCCAGCAGCCTGGCGAGGGTCCAGCAGACCCAGTACTTC
CDR3 protein: CASSLARVQQTQYF
clone size: -
V gene: TRBV7-2
D gene: -
J gene: TRBJ2-5

CDR3 DNA: TGTGCCAGCAGGACGTCTGGGGCCAACGTCCTGACTTTC
CDR3 protein: CASRTSGANVLTF
clone size: few
V gene: TRBV27
D gene: -
J gene: TRBJ2-6

CDR3 DNA: TGTGCCAGCAGCCCCGGGACTAGCTTATACGAGCAGTACTTC
CDR3 protein: CASSPGTSLYEQYF
clone size: -
V gene: TRBV13
D gene: TRBD2
J gene: TRBJ2-7

CDR3 DNA: TGTGCCAGCAGTTTATCGACAACCGAAGCGAGACCTCAAGAGACCCAGTACTTC
CDR3 protein: CASSLSTTEARPQETQYF
clone size: once
V gene: TRBV28
D gene: -
J gene: TRBJ2-5

CDR3 DNA: TGTGCCAGCCGTCGAGCGGGAGCCGAGCAGTACTTC
CDR3 protein: CASRRAGAEQYF
clone size: -
V gene: TRBV27
D gene: TRBD2
J gene: TRBJ2-7

CDR3 DNA: TGTGCCAGCAGCTCAAGCCGGGACTGGAAATACAATGAGCAGTTCTTC
CDR3 protein: CASSSSRDWKYNEQFF
clone size: -
V gene: TRBV11-2
D gene: -
J gene: TRBJ2-1

CDR3 DNA: TGTGCCAGCAGTCTAACAACCGTTACAGGGAATGAGCAGTTCTTC
CDR3 protein: CASSLTTVTGNEQFF
clone size: many
V gene: TRBV27
D gene: -
J gene: TRBJ2-1

CDR3 DNA: TGTGCCAGCAGCGTAGAGGATTTCTACGAGCAGTACTTC
CDR3 protein: CASSVEDFYEQYF
clone size: many
V gene: TRBV9
D gene: -
J gene: TRBJ2-7

CDR3 DNA: TGTGCCAGCAACTTGGTAGGGGGCGAGCAGTACTTC
CDR3 protein: CASNLVGGEQYF
clone size: many
V gene: TRBV12-3/TRBV12-4
D gene: -
J gene: TRBJ2-7

CDR3 DNA: TGTGCCAGCAGCGCGGGGGCCAACTCCTACAATGAGCAGTTCTTC
CDR3 protein: CASSAGANSYNEQFF
clone size: few
V gene: TRBV9
D gene: -
J gene: TRBJ2-1

CDR3 DNA: TGTGCCAGCAGCCAAACCGTGAATAGAGGCAATGAGCAGTTCTTC
CDR3 protein: CASSQTVNRGNEQFF
clone size: many
V gene: TRBV3-1
D gene: -
J gene: TRBJ2-1

CDR3 DNA: TGTGCCAGCAGCTCGCCCCGTCCGCTCAATGAGCAGTTCTTC
CDR3 protein: CASSSPRPLNEQFF
clone size: many
V gene: TRBV7-9
D gene: -
J gene: TRBJ2-1

CDR3 DNA: TGTGCCAGCAGTTACTCTTGGGGCGAGGAGCAGTTCTTC
CDR3 protein: CASSYSWGEEQFF
clone size: -
V gene: TRBV6-5
D gene: -
J gene: TRBJ2-1

CDR3 DNA: TGTGCCAGCAGCCATTGGGGATCCTCCTACAATGAGCAGTTCTTC
CDR3 protein: CASSHWGSSYNEQFF
clone size: few
V gene: TRBV14
D gene: -
J gene: TRBJ2-1

CDR3 DNA: TGCGCCAGCAGCTTGGAACCGGATAATGAGCAGTTCTTC
CDR3 protein: CASSLEPDNEQFF
clone size: -
V gene: TRBV5-1
D gene: -
J gene: TRBJ2-1

CDR3 DNA: TGTGCCAGCTGTACCGGCACAGATACGCAGTATTTT
CDR3 protein: CASCTGTDTQYF
clone size: -
V gene: TRBV12-3/TRBV12-4
D gene: -
J gene: TRBJ2-3

CDR3 DNA: TGTGCCTGGAGCGCCGGGACACCGGATGGCTACACCTTC
CDR3 protein: CAWSAGTPDGYTF
clone size: few
V gene: TRBV30
D gene: -
J gene: TRBJ1-2

CDR3 DNA: TGCAGTGCCCCCGGCGAGGGTTCGAAGGTCGAGCAGTACTTC
CDR3 protein: CSAPGEGSKVEQYF
clone size: many
V gene: TRBV20-1
D gene: -
J gene: TRBJ2-7

CDR3 DNA: TGTGCCAGCAGCTCGAACCGGGAGGGCGGCTACAATGAGCAGTTCTTC
CDR3 protein: CASSSNREGGYNEQFF
clone size: many
V gene: TRBV7-9
D gene: TRBD2
J gene: TRBJ2-1